Listed below are T cell receptor beta chains from one sample, sequenced in a study of identical twins. One entry per CDR3 protein results from TCRdb running MiXCR on the 5' RACE reads. The data show 300,000 to 400,000 distinct CDR3 sequences, over 9% seen once. The data also belong to a second study, concerning yellow fever vaccine responses in identical twins.

Sequences were obtained from CD8+ T cells sorted from blood. The source of these receptors is a young woman in good health. Each CDR3 is given with its conserved first and last residue. Each record gives: clone size, V gene, J gene, D gene, CDR3 protein, CDR3 DNA. A D gene is named only where the DNA matches it firmly. The size entry is marked missing in some rows and otherwise reads once, few, many or a size class.

clone size: .
V gene: TRBV7-3
J gene: TRBJ2-5
D gene: .
CDR3 protein: CASSITVEGTQYF
CDR3 DNA: TGTGCCAGCAGCATCACAGTAGAAGGTACCCAGTACTTC

clone size: few
V gene: TRBV7-9
J gene: TRBJ2-3
D gene: .
CDR3 protein: CASSLIPRDTQYF
CDR3 DNA: TGTGCCAGCAGCTTAATACCACGGGATACGCAGTATTTT

clone size: many
V gene: TRBV5-1
J gene: TRBJ2-7
D gene: TRBD1
CDR3 protein: CASSLSPWTGGFYEQYF
CDR3 DNA: TGCGCCAGCAGCTTGTCCCCTTGGACAGGGGGTTTCTACGAGCAGTACTTC

clone size: few
V gene: TRBV9
J gene: TRBJ2-4
D gene: TRBD2
CDR3 protein: CASTPRGEGGSNIQYF
CDR3 DNA: TGTGCCAGCACTCCTAGAGGGGAGGGCGGATCAAACATTCAGTACTTC

clone size: .
V gene: TRBV24-1
J gene: TRBJ2-1
D gene: .
CDR3 protein: CATSGKSREQFF
CDR3 DNA: TGTGCCACCAGTGGAAAGAGCCGCGAGCAGTTCTTC

clone size: many
V gene: TRBV3-1
J gene: TRBJ2-7
D gene: .
CDR3 protein: CASSQRLNTYEQYF
CDR3 DNA: TGTGCCAGCAGCCAGCGACTCAACACCTACGAGCAGTACTTC

clone size: .
V gene: TRBV27
J gene: TRBJ1-2
D gene: TRBD1
CDR3 protein: CASSYRGDYGYTF
CDR3 DNA: TGTGCCAGCAGTTACAGGGGAGACTATGGCTACACCTTC

clone size: .
V gene: TRBV3-1
J gene: TRBJ2-1
D gene: .
CDR3 protein: CASSQYHRANEQFF
CDR3 DNA: TGTGCCAGCAGCCAGTATCACCGGGCCAATGAGCAGTTCTTC

clone size: .
V gene: TRBV7-8
J gene: TRBJ2-3
D gene: .
CDR3 protein: CASSSSVGTDTQYF
CDR3 DNA: TGTGCCAGCAGCTCCTCAGTGGGCACAGATACGCAGTATTTT

clone size: .
V gene: TRBV28
J gene: TRBJ1-4
D gene: .
CDR3 protein: CASSFRINEKLFF
CDR3 DNA: TGTGCCAGCAGTTTCAGAATTAATGAAAAACTGTTTTTT

clone size: few
V gene: TRBV4-1
J gene: TRBJ2-7
D gene: TRBD2
CDR3 protein: CASSQDPASGRGEQYF
CDR3 DNA: TGCGCCAGCAGCCAAGATCCGGCTAGCGGGAGAGGCGAGCAGTACTTC

clone size: few
V gene: TRBV28
J gene: TRBJ2-7
D gene: .
CDR3 protein: CASSYQGSHEQYF
CDR3 DNA: TGTGCCAGCAGTTACCAAGGGTCCCACGAGCAGTACTTC

clone size: .
V gene: TRBV4-1
J gene: TRBJ1-6
D gene: .
CDR3 protein: CASSSPHRDGNNSPLHF
CDR3 DNA: TGCGCCAGCAGCTCCCCTCACCGGGACGGCAATAATTCACCCCTCCACTTT

clone size: many
V gene: TRBV4-1
J gene: TRBJ1-5
D gene: TRBD1
CDR3 protein: CASSPILGQGDQPQHF
CDR3 DNA: TGCGCCAGCAGCCCAATCCTTGGACAGGGAGATCAGCCCCAGCATTTT

clone size: .
V gene: TRBV15
J gene: TRBJ2-1
D gene: .
CDR3 protein: CATSTDRLRNEQFF
CDR3 DNA: TGTGCCACCAGCACCGACAGGCTACGGAATGAGCAGTTCTTC

clone size: few
V gene: TRBV28
J gene: TRBJ1-1
D gene: TRBD1
CDR3 protein: CASTPSQGAIHTEAFF
CDR3 DNA: TGTGCCAGCACCCCCTCACAGGGGGCAATTCACACTGAAGCTTTCTTT

clone size: many
V gene: TRBV3-1
J gene: TRBJ2-1
D gene: .
CDR3 protein: CASSQGKAYNEQFF
CDR3 DNA: TGTGCCAGCAGCCAAGGGAAGGCCTACAATGAGCAGTTCTTC

clone size: .
V gene: TRBV25-1
J gene: TRBJ2-4
D gene: TRBD1
CDR3 protein: CASSEYEGAMTPSKNIQYF
CDR3 DNA: TGTGCCAGCAGTGAATACGAGGGGGCGATGACCCCTTCCAAAAACATTCAGTACTTC

clone size: few
V gene: TRBV27
J gene: TRBJ2-1
D gene: TRBD2
CDR3 protein: CASSPMTSGSYNEQFF
CDR3 DNA: TGTGCCAGCAGCCCTATGACTAGCGGGAGCTACAATGAGCAGTTCTTC

clone size: few
V gene: TRBV4-1
J gene: TRBJ1-5
D gene: TRBD1
CDR3 protein: CASSQEHGTGNQPQHF
CDR3 DNA: TGCGCCAGCAGCCAAGAGCACGGGACAGGCAATCAGCCCCAGCATTTT

clone size: .
V gene: TRBV20-1
J gene: TRBJ1-5
D gene: .
CDR3 protein: CSARGPGRGSNQPQHF
CDR3 DNA: TGCAGTGCTAGAGGCCCAGGGAGGGGGAGCAATCAGCCCCAGCATTTT